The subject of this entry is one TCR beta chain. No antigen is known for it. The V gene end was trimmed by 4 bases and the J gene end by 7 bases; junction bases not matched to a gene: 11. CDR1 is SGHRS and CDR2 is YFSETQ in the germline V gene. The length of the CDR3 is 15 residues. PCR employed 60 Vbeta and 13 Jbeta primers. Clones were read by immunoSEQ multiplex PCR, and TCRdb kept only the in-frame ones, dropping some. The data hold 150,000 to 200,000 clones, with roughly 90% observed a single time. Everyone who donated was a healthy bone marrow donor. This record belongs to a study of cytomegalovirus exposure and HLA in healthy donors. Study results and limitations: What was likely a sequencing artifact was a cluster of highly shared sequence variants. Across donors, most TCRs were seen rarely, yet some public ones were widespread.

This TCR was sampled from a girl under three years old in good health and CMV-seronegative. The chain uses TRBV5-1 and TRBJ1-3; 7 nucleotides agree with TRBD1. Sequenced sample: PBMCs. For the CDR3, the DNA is TGCGCCAGCAGCCTATCAACAGGGGAGACGAACACCATATATTTT. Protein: CASSLSTGETNTIYF.